The TCR beta chain under discussion was sequenced for a study of blood T cell repertoires in COVID-19 (dated by TCRdb to about 2020). A note on the overall study: Collaborator samples came from the United States, Italy and Spain and covered acute and convalescent phases of COVID-19. The prospective study material was composed of cDNA or gDNA derived from T cells, B-cell-depleted T cells, or PBMCs. Subjects who had been exposed to COVID-19, were actively infected with it, or had recovered from it provided the deeply sampled blood TCRbeta repertoires that made up the dataset. The repertoires were released in a freely available public database meant as a resource for research on the immune response to SARS-CoV-2. Samples came from the ongoing ImmuneRACE study (first 160 participants) plus 1,254 subjects from 6 global collaborators. A de-identified subject ID, COVID-19 status, age in years and sex were almost always included in the sample metadata. Where HLA class I and class II types were available, the types were taken from metadata supplied by the sample provider, not from assay-based typing. The investigation overall reported the following: Clinical and demographic metadata were provided uncurated, with the amount varying by source and participant.

The collaborating institutions used their own protocols to collect whole blood in K2EDTA tubes. For TCRbeta analysis, collaborators shipped samples as frozen whole blood, isolated PBMCs, or DNA extracted from either of those sample types. This clone has at least ten counts. What antigen it recognizes has not been identified. One base away there is no much larger clone; base qualities are not given. The immunoSEQ Assay, a bias-controlled multiplex PCR, was used to amplify TCRbeta CDR3 regions from genomic DNA. In the source study's methods: The number of nucleated cells in each sample was estimated by amplification of reference gene primers within the assay. To quantify the absolute abundance of each unique TCRbeta CDR3 rearrangement, sequence reads were collapsed and filtered. For each sample, productive Simpson clonality was calculated by taking the square root of Simpson's diversity index across productive rearrangements. Drawn from immuneACCESS, this table holds only the in-frame rearrangements with V and J called that TCRdb kept. Clones are partly lost; checked studies trace under half to an unresolved V gene and leave the rest unexplained. D and trimming were read from the DNA, whereas the V and J calls and clone size are those reported in that table. For this sample there are some 460,000 clones; 75% to 90% appear just once. The ten largest clones add up to more than 4% of the sample.

The source of this sequence is a woman aged 30 to 39 with acute or convalescent COVID-19. The sample comprised peripheral blood.

Here the CDR3 is given as CASSPQGGDTGELFF. The DNA sequence is TGTGCCAGCAGCCCACAGGGTGGAGACACCGGGGAGCTGTTTTTT. Recombination connected TRBV7-3 to TRBJ2-2; the D gene is perhaps TRBD1, on 6 matching bases. The CDR3 numbers 15 residues from cysteine through phenylalanine. Only the CDR3 portion is preserved as DNA: 45 bases, with reading frame beginning at the first base. Based on the germline V gene, the CDR1 and CDR2 sequences are SGHTA and FQGTGA. V is clipped by 5 bases and J by 3 bases, and the sequence between their germline boundaries is 13 bases long.